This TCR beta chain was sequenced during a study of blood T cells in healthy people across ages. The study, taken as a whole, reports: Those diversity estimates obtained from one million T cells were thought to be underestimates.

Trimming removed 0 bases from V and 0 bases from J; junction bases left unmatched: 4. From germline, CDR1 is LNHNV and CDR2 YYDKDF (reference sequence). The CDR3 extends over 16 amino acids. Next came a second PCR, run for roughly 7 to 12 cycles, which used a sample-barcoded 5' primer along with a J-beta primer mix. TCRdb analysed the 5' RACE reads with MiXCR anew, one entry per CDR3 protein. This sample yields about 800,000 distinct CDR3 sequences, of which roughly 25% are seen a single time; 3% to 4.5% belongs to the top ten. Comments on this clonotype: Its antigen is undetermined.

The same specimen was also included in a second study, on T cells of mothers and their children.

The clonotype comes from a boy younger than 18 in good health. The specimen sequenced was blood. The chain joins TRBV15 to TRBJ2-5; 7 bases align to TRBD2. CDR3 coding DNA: TGTGCCACCAGCAGAGAAACGGGGGGTAACCAAGAGACCCAGTACTTC. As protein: CATSRETGGNQETQYF. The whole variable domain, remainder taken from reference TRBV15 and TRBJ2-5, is DAMVIQNPRYQVTQFGKPVTLSCSQTLNHNVMYWYQQKSSQAPKLLFHYYDKDFNNEADTPDNFQSRRPNTSFCFLDIRSPGLGDTAMYLCATSRETGGNQETQYFGPGTRLLVL.